The rows below give T cell receptor beta chains drawn from one sample of a study of response to subunit inactivated influenza vaccine. TCRdb reprocessed the RT-PCR reads via MiXCR and lists one record per CDR3 protein. The data hold more than 450,000 distinct CDR3 sequences, with approximately 10% observed a single time. The same sample was also studied in work on T cells expressing NK-cell markers.

The sample in question was PBMCs from blood, obtained on the day of vaccination. These receptors came from a man between 45 and 60 years old who received an inactivated influenza vaccine. CDR3s include the opening cysteine and the closing phenylalanine or tryptophan.

V | CDR3
TRBV5-1 | CASSRQGPETQYF
TRBV12-3/TRBV12-4 | CASTPQGILSQPQHF
TRBV12-3/TRBV12-4 | CASANTGGYYGYTF
TRBV18 | CASSAPKQRETQYF
TRBV12-3/TRBV12-4 | CASSFDPRVSEQYF
TRBV12-3/TRBV12-4 | CASSPSGFTPPLHF
TRBV10-3 | CAISRDRGDTEAFF
TRBV5-1 | CASSSVGTSGKSSYNEQFF
TRBV20-1 | CSAAARTPTITQFF
TRBV20-1 | CSAGGLGYEQYF
TRBV4-1 | CASSHGTGGDEAFF
TRBV4-3 | CASRKAGVNNEQFF
TRBV12-3/TRBV12-4 | CASSLGPGLAVYNEQFF
TRBV20-1 | CSAPRPGTGGYTF
TRBV11-3 | CASSSGPQGAYEQYF
TRBV7-2 | CASSEKYEQYF
TRBV29-1 | CSVEGRMNTGELFF
TRBV28 | CASSLGGGPKNIQYF
TRBV29-1 | CSVYRGSSYNEQFF
TRBV27 | CASMGREQYF
TRBV5-4 | CASSPLAGGSNTGELFF
TRBV5-1 | CASSLRQPLQETQYF